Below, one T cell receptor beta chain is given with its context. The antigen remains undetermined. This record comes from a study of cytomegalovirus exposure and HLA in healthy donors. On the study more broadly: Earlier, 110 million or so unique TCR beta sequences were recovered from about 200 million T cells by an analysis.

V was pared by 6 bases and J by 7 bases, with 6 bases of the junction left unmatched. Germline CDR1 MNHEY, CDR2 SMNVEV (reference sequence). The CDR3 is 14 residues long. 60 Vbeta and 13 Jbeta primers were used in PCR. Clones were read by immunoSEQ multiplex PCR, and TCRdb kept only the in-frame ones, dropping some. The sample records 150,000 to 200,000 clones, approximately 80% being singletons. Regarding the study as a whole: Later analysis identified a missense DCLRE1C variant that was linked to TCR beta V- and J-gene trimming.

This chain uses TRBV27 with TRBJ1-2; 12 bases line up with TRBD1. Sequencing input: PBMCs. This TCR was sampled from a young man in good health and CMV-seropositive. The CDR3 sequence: CASRRDRGQIGYTF. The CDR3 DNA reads TGTGCCAGCAGAAGGGACAGGGGGCAGATTGGCTACACCTTC.